This section outlines one T cell receptor (beta chain) sequence together with its context. The antigen is unknown. The template was RNA from unsorted bulk tissue. More than 3 cm separated this lung sample from the edge of the tumor. CDR1 and CDR2 (germline): MDHEN, SYDVKM. CDR3 length: 14 residues. V trimming: 10 bases; J trimming: 3 bases; junction bases outside the gene matches: 11. A modified ARM-PCR protocol with three rounds of nested PCR amplified TCRbeta. TCRdb reprocessed the multiplex PCR reads with MiXCR, giving one entry per CDR3 protein. This table has tens of thousands of distinct CDR3 sequences, about two thirds appearing once. The data were taken from a study of tumor and adjacent non-tumor tissue in lung cancer. Across the study: Aged about 31 to 76 years, patients included fewer than 11 men and a handful of women with stage I to III disease. Each sample yielded approximately 4.2 million productive TCRbeta reads on average.

Study conclusions and caveats: Significantly higher TCR diversity was found in tumor than normal lung. Higher tumor TCR diversity was associated with shorter survival.

The sample comprised distant non-tumor lung tissue. The TCR sequence derives from a woman aged 45 to 65 with non-small cell lung cancer. J is TRBJ2-7 and V is TRBV28; 8 bases match TRBD1. The CDR3 nucleotides are TGTGCCACCGCGCGACAGGGGTATTACTACGAGCAGTACTTC. It translates to CATARQGYYYEQYF.